These 18 T cell receptor beta chains originate from one sample sequenced in a study of CD8+ T cells in alopecia areata. Extracted RNA was reverse transcribed, and the resulting cDNA served as sequencing template. Profiled with immunoSEQ multiplex PCR; TCRdb holds only in-frame clones, not every one. Here the sample spans approximately 100,000 clones, roughly 60% being singletons. Noted treatment: oral pan-JAK inhibitor, 5-10 mg twice daily. Material: CD8+ T cells sorted from blood, obtained at roughly week 55, from a patient treated with tofacitinib. The source of these receptors is a human donor with alopecia areata.

The sample holds a few counts of this clone. The chain links TRBV5-6 to TRBJ2-3; maybe TRBD2 (7 bases). The V and J ends lost 1 base and 5 bases respectively, with 11 bases between them. Germline-derived CDR1 and CDR2 are SGHDT and YYEEEE. This CDR3 has 14 residues. The CDR3 reads CASSLRGGGDTQYF. Written as DNA, the CDR3 is TGTGCCAGCAGCTTGAGGGGAGGGGGAGATACGCAGTATTTT.

CDR3 nucleotides: TGTGCCAGCAGCCTAGGACAGACCTACGAGCAGTACTTC. Translated, it gives CASSLGQTYEQYF. V gene TRBV11-2 combines with J gene TRBJ2-7; TRBD1 is a possible D gene (6 bases). CDR1 SGHAT and CDR2 FQNNGV come from the germline V gene. The CDR3 runs 13 residues. Deletions cut 5 bases from V and 2 bases from J, with 10 bases between.

The V call is TRBV9, the J call TRBJ2-2, with D perhaps assigned TRBD1 or TRBD2 (5 bases each). Trimming removed 3 bases at V and 0 bases at J, with 12 bases between. Looked up from germline, CDR1 is SGDLS and CDR2 is YYNGEE. The CDR3 covers 16 residues. CDR3 in DNA: TGTGCCAGCAGCGGAGTCGGGGCCGCGAACACCGGGGAGCTGTTTTTT. Its protein is CASSGVGAANTGELFF.

CDR3 residues: CATGTSRLSNEQFF. DNA for the CDR3: TGTGCCACCGGGACTAGCCGTCTGTCCAATGAGCAGTTCTTC. The rearrangement links TRBV7-9 to TRBJ2-1; TRBD2 matches 9 bases. The CDR3 runs to 14 residues. The V and J ends lost 10 bases and 6 bases, in that order; junction bases with no gene match: 10. Germline V lookup: CDR1 SEHNR, CDR2 FQNEAQ (reference sequence).

The chain uses TRBV7-9 and TRBJ2-2; 8 bases are a match to TRBD1. V lost 4 bases to trimming and J lost 5 bases; unmatched junction nucleotides: 6. The CDR3 loop spans 15 amino acids. Germline lookup yields CDR1 SEHNR and CDR2 FQNEAQ (reference sequence). The CDR3 loop reads CASSSGDRPTGELFF. The CDR3 DNA is TGTGCCAGCAGCTCAGGGGACAGGCCTACCGGGGAGCTGTTTTTT. The entire variable domain, with the rest obtained from reference TRBV7-9 and TRBJ2-2, is as follows: DTGVSQNPRHKITKRGQNVTFRCDPISEHNRLYWYRQTLGQGPEFLTYFQNEAQLEKSRLLSDRFSAERPKGSFSTLEIQRTEQGDSAMYLCASSSGDRPTGELFFGEGSRLTVL.

The chain links TRBV7-9 to TRBJ2-7; TRBD2 is a possible D gene (7 bases). Trimming pared 3 bases from V and 5 bases from J, leaving 8 bases between. The germline gives CDR1 SEHNR, CDR2 FQNEAQ (reference sequence). This CDR3 region has 12 residues. CDR3 nucleotide sequence: TGTGCCAGCAGCTTCGGGGGGCACGAGCAGTACTTC. Translated: CASSFGGHEQYF.

The gene calls are TRBV15 and TRBJ2-1, with D unresolved. This CDR3 is built from 12 residues. The germline V gene encodes CDR1 LNHNV and CDR2 YYDKDF (reference sequence). The V end was cut by 1 base, the J end by 6 bases, with 4 bases between. DNA of the CDR3: TGTGCCACCAGCAGAGTGGGCAATGAGCAGTTCTTC. This codes for CATSRVGNEQFF.

V usage is TRBV5-4 and J usage is TRBJ1-1; the D is unclear. The germline V gene encodes CDR1 SGHNT and CDR2 YYREEE (reference sequence). Trimming pared 0 bases from V and 0 bases from J, leaving 3 bases between. This CDR3 contains 13 residues. The CDR3 nucleotides are TGTGCCAGCAGCTTGGGTATGAACACTGAAGCTTTCTTT. This codes for CASSLGMNTEAFF.

The chain has TRBV5-6 and TRBJ1-3; the match to TRBD1 covers 9 bases. The V segment lost 2 bases and the J segment 7 bases; nucleotides outside the gene matches: 4. Germline V gene lookup returns CDR1 SGHDT and CDR2 YYEEEE. There are 14 residues in the CDR3. CDR3 loop: CASSLGTGLNTIYF. For the CDR3, the DNA is TGTGCCAGCAGCTTAGGGACAGGGCTCAACACCATATATTTT.

This clone has more than one count but fewer than ten. This chain joins TRBV9 and TRBJ2-5; D is tentatively TRBD1 or TRBD2 (6 bases each). The germline gives CDR1 SGDLS, CDR2 YYNGEE. V lost 4 bases to trimming and J lost 5 bases, with 15 bases between them. The CDR3 has 14 residues. This chain's CDR3 is CASSTEGGLETQYF. The CDR3 DNA sequence: TGTGCCAGCAGCACCGAGGGGGGACTTGAGACCCAGTACTTC.

The V gene is TRBV7-9, the J gene TRBJ2-5; D uncertain. Germline CDR1 reads SEHNR; CDR2 reads FQNEAQ (reference sequence). Trimming shortened V by 1 base and J by 4 bases, and 4 bases separated the two germline ends. CDR3 length: 12 residues. The CDR3 protein is CASSLERETQYF. Here the CDR3 DNA reads TGTGCCAGCAGCTTAGAAAGAGAGACCCAGTACTTC.

This clone turned up a few times. The chain couples TRBV7-9 to TRBJ2-7; D is unclear. Trimming took 4 bases from V and 7 from J, leaving 11 bases between them. In germline, CDR1 is SEHNR, CDR2 FQNEAQ (reference sequence). The CDR3 contains 12 residues. The CDR3 spells CASSSNPSEQYF. The CDR3 bases are TGTGCCAGCAGCTCCAATCCAAGTGAGCAGTACTTC.

In regard to this clone: Other DNA variants within this sample encode the same CDR3. The chain links TRBV12-5 to TRBJ1-6; no clear D. This CDR3 has 12 amino acids. CDR1 is LGHNT and CDR2 is FRNRAP in the germline V gene. V dropped 2 bases and J dropped 8 bases, with 4 bases sitting between them. This CDR3 is CASGLLDSPLHF. The CDR3 DNA reads TGTGCTAGTGGTTTGTTAGATTCACCCCTCCACTTT.

V is TRBV7-2 and J is TRBJ1-2; D call uncertain. The germline V gene has CDR1 SGHTA and CDR2 FQGNSA. Trimming left V 3 bases short and J 4 bases short, with 18 bases between. The CDR3 sequence is 16 residues long. Here the CDR3 reads CASSFRTLWEGYGYTF. CDR3 nucleotide sequence: TGTGCCAGCAGCTTCAGGACGCTCTGGGAAGGCTATGGCTACACCTTC.

The V and J genes are TRBV5-1 and TRBJ2-7; D may be TRBD1 (5 bases). Germline CDR1 SGHRS, CDR2 YFSETQ. Trimming left V 0 bases short and J 2 bases short, with 12 bases between. The CDR3 has 15 amino acids. The CDR3 region has the DNA TGCGCCAGCAGCTTGGCCGGGCCAGGGACCTACGAGCAGTACTTC. This sequence encodes CASSLAGPGTYEQYF.

J is TRBJ2-5 and V is TRBV5-6, with 7 bases fitting TRBD1. The DNA end is a closer match to TRBJ2-7, so the J assignment may be wrong. The germline CDR1 and CDR2 sequences are SGHDT and YYEEEE. The CDR3 has 14 amino acids. In DNA, the CDR3 is TGTGCCAGCAGCCCTGGGGCAGGGGGTACCGAGCAGTACTTC. Its protein product is CASSPGAGGTEQYF.

A note on this clone: In the same sample, other DNA sequences code for this CDR3. V gene TRBV30 combines with J gene TRBJ2-1; D perhaps matches TRBD1 (5 bases). The germline V gene has CDR1 GTSNPN and CDR2 SVGIG (reference sequence). The CDR3 sequence is 11 residues long. V lost 5 bases to trimming and J lost 7 bases, with 9 bases between them. In nucleotides, the CDR3 is TGTGCCTGGTCGCAGGGTAATGAGCAGTTCTTC. Amino acid sequence: CAWSQGNEQFF.

In this sample, this clone turned up a few times. The CDR3: CSADRDRGKRNNEQFF. The CDR3 nucleotides read TGCAGCGCAGACAGGGACAGGGGTAAGAGGAACAATGAGCAGTTCTTC. The chain employs TRBV29-1 and TRBJ2-1; 10 nucleotides agree with TRBD1. The V gene end was trimmed by 7 bases and the J gene end by 5 bases; junction bases not matched to a gene: 14. Germline CDR1 is SQVTM and CDR2 is ANQGSEA. The length of the CDR3 is 16 residues.